This entry describes one T cell receptor beta chain. The CDR3 has 14 amino acids. Per the germline V gene, CDR1 is ENHRY and CDR2 is SYGVKD. V gave up 2 bases and J gave up 6 bases, with 11 bases separating them. This sample was included in a study of blood T cell repertoires in COVID-19. About the study: Sites across the United States, Italy and Spain contributed samples from acute and convalescent COVID-19. The analysed material was cDNA or gDNA that came from T cells, B-cell-depleted T cells, or PBMCs.

Authors' analysis steps: Cell counts per sample came from amplifying reference gene primers. TCRdb's copy holds only in-frame clones and misses some; the assay was immunoSEQ multiplex PCR. That table supplies the V and J calls and clone size; D and trimming were determined from the DNA. The sample lists about 150,000 clones; 84% were seen once. The chain has TRBV10-3 and TRBJ1-5; TRBD1 might be the D (5 bases). Sequencing was done on a sample of peripheral blood. This TCR came from a man between 65 and 85 years old with acute or convalescent COVID-19. The CDR3 region is CAISERQSGQPQHF. For the CDR3, the DNA is TGTGCCATCAGTGAGAGACAGAGTGGTCAGCCCCAGCATTTT.